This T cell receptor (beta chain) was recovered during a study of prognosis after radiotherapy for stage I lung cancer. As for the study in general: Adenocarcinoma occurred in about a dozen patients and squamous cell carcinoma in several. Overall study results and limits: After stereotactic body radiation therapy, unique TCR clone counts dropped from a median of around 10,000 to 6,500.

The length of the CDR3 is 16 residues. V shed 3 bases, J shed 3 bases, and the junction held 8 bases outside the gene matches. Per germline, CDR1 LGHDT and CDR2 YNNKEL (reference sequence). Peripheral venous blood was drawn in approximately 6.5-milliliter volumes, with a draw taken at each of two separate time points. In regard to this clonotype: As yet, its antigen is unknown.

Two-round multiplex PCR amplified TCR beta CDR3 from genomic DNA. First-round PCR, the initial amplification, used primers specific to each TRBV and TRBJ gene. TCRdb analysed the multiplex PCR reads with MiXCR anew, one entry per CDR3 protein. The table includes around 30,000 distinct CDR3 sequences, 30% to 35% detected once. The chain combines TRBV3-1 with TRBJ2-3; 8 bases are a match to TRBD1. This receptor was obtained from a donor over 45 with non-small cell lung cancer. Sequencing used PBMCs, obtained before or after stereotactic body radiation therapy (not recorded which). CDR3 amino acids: CASSQTKGQGTDTQYF. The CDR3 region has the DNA TGTGCCAGCAGCCAGACGAAAGGACAGGGTACAGATACGCAGTATTTT.